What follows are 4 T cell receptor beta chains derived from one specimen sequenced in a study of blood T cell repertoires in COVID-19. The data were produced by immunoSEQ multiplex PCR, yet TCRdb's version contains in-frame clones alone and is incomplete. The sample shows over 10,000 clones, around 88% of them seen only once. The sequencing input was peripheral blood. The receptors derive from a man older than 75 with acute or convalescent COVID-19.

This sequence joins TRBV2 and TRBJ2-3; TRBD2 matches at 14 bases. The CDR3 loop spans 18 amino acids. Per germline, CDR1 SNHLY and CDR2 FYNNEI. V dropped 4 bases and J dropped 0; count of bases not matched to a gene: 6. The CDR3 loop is CASSGLAGGPTSTDTQYF. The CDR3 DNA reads TGTGCCAGCAGTGGACTAGCGGGGGGGCCCACCAGCACAGATACGCAGTATTTT.

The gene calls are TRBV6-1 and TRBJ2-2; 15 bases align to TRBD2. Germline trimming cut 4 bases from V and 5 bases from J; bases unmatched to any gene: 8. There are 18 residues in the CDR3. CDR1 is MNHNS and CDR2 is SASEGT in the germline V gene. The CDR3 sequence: CASSARGLAGGITGELFF. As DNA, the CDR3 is TGTGCCAGCAGTGCCCGGGGACTAGCGGGGGGAATAACCGGGGAGCTGTTTTTT.

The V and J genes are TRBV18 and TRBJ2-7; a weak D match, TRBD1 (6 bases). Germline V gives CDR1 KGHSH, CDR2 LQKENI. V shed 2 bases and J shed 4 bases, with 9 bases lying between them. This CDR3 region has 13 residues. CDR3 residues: CASSPGGPYEQYF. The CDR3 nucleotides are TGTGCCAGCTCACCAGGGGGCCCATACGAGCAGTACTTC.

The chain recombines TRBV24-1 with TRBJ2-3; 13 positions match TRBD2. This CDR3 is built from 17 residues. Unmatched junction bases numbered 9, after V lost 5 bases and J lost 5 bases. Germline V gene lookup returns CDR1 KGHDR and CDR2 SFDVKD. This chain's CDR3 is CATSGGLGTSGVDTQYF. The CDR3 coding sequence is TGTGCCACCAGTGGAGGCCTGGGGACTAGCGGGGTAGATACGCAGTATTTT.